This T cell receptor beta chain was obtained from a study of cytomegalovirus exposure and HLA in healthy donors. This clone was counted once. Antigen unknown. Findings and caveats of the study: The dataset shows that most TCR sequences were rare, while some public TCRs occurred in many donors. The tendency of first-cohort TCR clusters to co-occur in the 100 to 150 validation repertoires was identified by a subsequent analysis.

Assay used: immunoSEQ multiplex PCR; TCRdb lists only in-frame clones, some missing. The sample carries over 100,000 clones, approximately 91% recorded once. Germline V gives CDR1 MNHEY, CDR2 SVGAGI. The ends were cut back, 4 bases at V and 4 bases at J, with 16 bases in the middle. The CDR3 sequence is 15 residues long. The origin of this receptor is a woman aged 18-30 years in good health and CMV-seronegative. Source material: PBMCs. This sequence joins TRBV6-5 and TRBJ1-2; perhaps TRBD1 as D (5 bases). DNA of the CDR3: TGTGCCAGCAGTTCCCAGGGAGCCGGGGGCTATGGCTACACCTTC. Encoded protein: CASSSQGAGGYGYTF.